The 7 T cell receptor beta chains in this list originate from one sample, sequenced in a study of low-dose radiotherapy and immunotherapy resistance in tumors. TCRs were put through roughly 20 PCR cycles of amplification with Phusion. A constant-region primer and the V-primer adapter served as the primer pair. TCRdb redid the calling of the reads with MiXCR, one entry per CDR3 protein. The sample includes approximately 52,000 distinct CDR3 sequences, around a third of them seen just once. Time point here: after trial treatment. Noted treatment: LDRT plus nivolumab, ipilimumab, low-dose cyclophosphamide and aspirin (RACIN trial). The sample was PBMCs, taken after low-dose radiotherapy plus immunotherapy. These receptors were collected from a male donor with rectosigmoid adenocarcinoma.

As for this clonotype: The CDR3 ends on some other residue instead of the conserved phenylalanine or tryptophan, so this is likely a read error. V usage is TRBV9 and J usage is TRBJ2-5; D remains ambiguous. The V gene's germline CDR1 is SGDLS and CDR2 YYNGEE. The CDR3 has 13 amino acids. V was shortened by 0 bases and J by 2 bases, with 5 bases between the two germline ends. CDR3 sequence: CASSVAEQETQYV. CDR3 DNA sequence: TGTGCCAGCAGCGTAGCGGAGCAAGAGACCCAGTACGTC.

The chain joins TRBV7-2 to TRBJ2-6, with D uncertain. Germline CDR1 is SGHTA and CDR2 is FQGNSA. This CDR3 has 16 residues. V lost 0 bases to trimming and J lost 5 bases, with 11 bases between them. The CDR3 loop is CASSLAGDERANVLTF. In nucleotides, the CDR3 is TGTGCCAGCAGCTTAGCGGGCGACGAGCGGGCCAACGTCCTGACTTTC.

The genes are TRBV5-5 and TRBJ2-5, with D unclear. The CDR3 runs to 13 residues. V lost 4 bases and J 1 base, leaving 8 bases between the germline ends. Germline CDR1 reads SGHKS; CDR2 reads YYEKEE (reference sequence). CDR3 protein: CASSRTSQETQYF. The CDR3 bases are TGTGCCAGCAGCCGAACTTCCCAAGAGACCCAGTACTTC.

This clonotype was counted at least ten times. The CDR3 DNA reads TGTGCCACCAGTAGGAGACAGGGAAGCGAGCAGTACTTC. Its protein product is CATSRRQGSEQYF. V usage is TRBV24-1 and J usage is TRBJ2-7, with 7 bases that match TRBD1. V shed 6 bases and J 6 bases; nucleotides not matched to a gene: 7. Germline CDR1 is KGHDR and CDR2 is SFDVKD. The CDR3 length is 13 residues.

This clonotype has ten or more counts. This rearrangement joins TRBV5-1 to TRBJ1-4; TRBD1 agrees at 7 bases. There are 15 residues in the CDR3. The J segment lost 3 bases and the V segment lost 0 bases, leaving 2 bases of the junction unmatched. CDR1 SGHRS and CDR2 YFSETQ come from the germline V gene. In nucleotides, the CDR3 is TGCGCCAGCAGCTTGGGGGACAGCGCTAATGAAAAACTGTTTTTT. Translating gives CASSLGDSANEKLFF. Filled out from reference TRBV5-1 and TRBJ1-4, the complete variable domain reads KAGVTQTPRYLIKTRGQQVTLSCSPISGHRSVSWYQQTPGQGLQFLFEYFSETQRNKGNFPGRFSGRQFSNSRSEMNVSTLELGDSALYLCASSLGDSANEKLFFGSGTQLSVL.

The chain employs TRBV11-2 and TRBJ2-7, with D unresolved. The germline gives CDR1 SGHAT, CDR2 FQNNGV. This CDR3 comprises 12 residues. V was shortened by 0 bases and J by 5 bases, with 5 bases between the two germline ends. The CDR3: CASSLDSDEQYF. The CDR3 bases are TGTGCCAGCAGCTTAGACTCGGACGAGCAGTACTTC.

The sample holds many counts of this clonotype. The chain couples TRBV4-2 to TRBJ2-1, with unresolved D. The CDR3 sequence is 14 residues long. V was cut by 1 base and J by 7 bases, with 11 bases left in between. Germline assignment: CDR1 LGHNA and CDR2 YNFKEQ. The CDR3 region has the DNA TGTGCCAGCAGCCAAGGTCTCAGTGTGAATGAGCAGTTCTTC. Encoded protein: CASSQGLSVNEQFF.